Below are 10 T cell receptor beta chains sequenced from a single sample in a study of blood T cells in healthy people across ages. A second PCR, run for about 7 to 11 cycles, used a sample-barcoded 5' primer plus a J-beta primer mix. TCRdb ran MiXCR on the 5' RACE reads and lists one entry per CDR3 protein. The sample records about 970,000 distinct CDR3 sequences, roughly 51% being singletons. The sequenced sample was blood. These receptors were obtained from a woman aged 60-75 years in good health.

The chain couples TRBV7-9 to TRBJ2-3; 10 bases agree with TRBD2. The V and J ends lost 5 bases and 11 bases, in that order; junction bases with no gene match: 13. The CDR3 is 15 amino acids. Germline V gene sequence: CDR1 SEHNR, CDR2 FQNEAQ (reference sequence). DNA for the CDR3: TGTGCCAGCAGCCCAACTAGCGGGGACAACCACGGGCAGTATTTT. Protein: CASSPTSGDNHGQYF.

This clonotype was picked up a small number of times. The rearrangement links TRBV7-2 to TRBJ1-1; D uncertain. Germline V gene sequence: CDR1 SGHTA, CDR2 FQGNSA. Trimming removed 2 bases at V and 0 bases at J, with 7 bases between. CDR3 length: 14 amino acids. CDR3 nucleotide sequence: TGTGCCAGCAGCTTATTTCATATGAACACTGAAGCTTTCTTT. Translated, it gives CASSLFHMNTEAFF.

CDR3: CASSTKNRGFYNEQFF. CDR3 DNA sequence: TGTGCCAGCAGTACCAAAAACAGGGGGTTTTACAATGAGCAGTTCTTC. The chain employs TRBV28 and TRBJ2-1, with 8 bases identical to TRBD1. CDR1 is MDHEN and CDR2 is SYDVKM in the germline V gene. The CDR3 extends over 16 amino acids. The trim removed 5 bases at V and 4 bases at J, leaving 10 bases unmatched.

The chain has TRBV20-1 and TRBJ2-5; D is unclear. The germline gives CDR1 DFQATT, CDR2 SNEGSKA (reference sequence). This CDR3 is 11 amino acids long. Between the trimmed V and J ends, which lost 5 bases and 9 bases, there was a span of 13 bases. The CDR3 nucleotides read TGCAGTGCTCGTTCTTCCTGGGCCCAGTACTTC. Protein: CSARSSWAQYF.

This clonotype is a singleton in its sample. The chain links TRBV7-9 to TRBJ2-1; D gene uncertain. V lost 1 base and J lost 6, with 13 bases in between. The CDR3 is made up of 15 amino acids. Germline V gives CDR1 SEHNR, CDR2 FQNEAQ (reference sequence). The CDR3 reads CASSLEPWGTNEQFF. The CDR3 nucleotides are TGTGCCAGCAGCTTAGAACCCTGGGGTACCAATGAGCAGTTCTTC.

This clonotype came up a few times. CDR3: CASSQDYTSIAKNIQYF. CDR3 sequence (DNA): TGCGCCAGCAGCCAAGATTATACTAGCATAGCCAAAAACATTCAGTACTTC. This rearrangement joins TRBV4-3 to TRBJ2-4; a weak D match, TRBD2 (6 bases). Deletions cut 0 bases from V and 0 bases from J, with 12 bases between. Germline CDR1 reads LGHNA; CDR2 reads YSLEER. There are 17 residues in the CDR3.

To note about this clonotype: Sequence at one end of the junction differs from germline and may be a read error. This chain uses TRBV9 with TRBJ1-6; D not resolved. The CDR3 sequence is 15 residues long. Germline CDR1 SGDLS, CDR2 YYNGEE. The CDR3 bases are TGTGCCAGCAGCGTAGCGGGCAGAGAAGGATCACCCCCCCACTTT. Amino acid sequence: CASSVAGREGSPPHF.

CDR3 sequence: CASSLDPPAGASYEQYF. The CDR3 DNA is TGCGCCAGCAGCCTCGATCCTCCAGCGGGAGCCTCCTACGAGCAGTACTTC. V and J are TRBV4-1 and TRBJ2-7; 8 positions match TRBD2. Germline V lookup: CDR1 MGHRA, CDR2 YSYEKL. Germline trimming cut 4 bases from V and 0 bases from J; bases unmatched to any gene: 11. The CDR3 runs 17 residues.

The chain joins TRBV29-1 to TRBJ2-5, with a weak D call TRBD1 (7 bases). The CDR3 contains 12 residues. V shed 4 bases and J shed 3 bases, with 9 bases lying between them. CDR1 is SQVTM, CDR2 ANQGSEA, per germline. CDR3 nucleotide sequence: TGCAGCGTTGGCGGGACAGAAGAGACCCAGTACTTC. Encoded protein: CSVGGTEETQYF.

The chain uses TRBV30 and TRBJ2-4, with 13 nucleotides matching TRBD2. Germline assignment: CDR1 GTSNPN and CDR2 SVGIG (reference sequence). The V segment lost 0 bases and the J segment 5 bases; nucleotides outside the gene matches: 7. The CDR3 loop spans 17 amino acids. CDR3 coding DNA: TGTGCCTGGAGTGTACGGGGACTAGCGGGGACACAAAACATTCAGTACTTC. It yields the protein CAWSVRGLAGTQNIQYF.